These 8 T cell receptor beta chains share one sample of origin, sequenced in a study of T cell repertoires in cytomegalovirus infection. One entry per CDR3 protein, called by TCRdb with MiXCR from the reads. The sample gives approximately 500,000 distinct CDR3 sequences, approximately 15% of which show up once; under 30% is in the top ten. Material: CD8+ T cells from PBMCs. Source of these receptors: a human donor in good health (CMV status not recorded). Some clones in this sample may be carry-over from other donors' samples.

This clonotype has a handful of counts. The CDR3 spells CASSQTEGVTGELFF. As DNA, the CDR3 is TGTGCCAGCAGCCAAACGGAGGGGGTAACCGGGGAGCTGTTTTTT. This chain uses TRBV27 with TRBJ2-2, with D perhaps TRBD1 or TRBD2 (6 bases each). The germline V and J ends were trimmed by 6 bases and 5 bases, with 16 bases remaining between them. CDR3 length: 15 residues. The germline V gene encodes CDR1 MNHEY and CDR2 SMNVEV (reference sequence).

This clonotype showed up many times. The chain carries TRBV7-8 and TRBJ1-6; D unclear. The V and J ends lost 8 bases and 5 bases respectively, with 10 bases between them. CDR1 SGHVS and CDR2 FQNEAQ come from the germline V gene. CDR3 length equals 13 residues. The CDR3 reads CASSRTNNSPLHF. Written as DNA, the CDR3 is TGTGCCAGCTCCAGGACCAATAATTCACCCCTCCACTTT.

This clonotype occurred many times. The chain recombines TRBV10-3 with TRBJ2-2; possible D gene TRBD2, 5 bases. The CDR3 spans 16 residues. Trimming pared 6 bases from V and 6 bases from J, leaving 20 bases between. Germline V lookup: CDR1 ENHRY, CDR2 SYGVKD. Here the CDR3 reads CAIRSEASYRPGELFF. CDR3 bases: TGTGCCATCAGGTCCGAGGCTAGCTATCGACCCGGGGAGCTGTTTTTT.

At least ten counts were recorded for this clonotype. The chain couples TRBV7-2 to TRBJ1-6; D call uncertain. The CDR3 covers 14 residues. Deletions cut 1 base from V and 10 bases from J, with 11 bases between. Germline V gene lookup returns CDR1 SGHTA and CDR2 FQGNSA. The CDR3 loop is CASSLVGGRSPLHF. The CDR3 DNA is TGTGCCAGCAGCTTAGTGGGAGGGCGATCACCCCTCCACTTT.

This clonotype came up many times. This chain links TRBV4-1 with TRBJ2-7, with D possibly being TRBD1 (6 bases). There are 14 residues in the CDR3. V dropped 2 bases and J dropped 6 bases, with 14 bases sitting between them. Germline V lookup: CDR1 MGHRA, CDR2 YSYEKL. The CDR3 sequence: CASSQKFQGPEQYF. The CDR3, as DNA: TGCGCCAGCAGCCAAAAATTCCAGGGGCCCGAGCAGTACTTC.

This clonotype was counted at least ten times. This chain uses TRBV6-5 with TRBJ2-4, with D possibly being TRBD1 (6 bases). The germline V gene has CDR1 MNHEY and CDR2 SVGAGI. This CDR3 is 17 amino acids long. V gave up 5 bases and J gave up 8 bases, with 25 bases separating them. The CDR3 DNA sequence: TGTGCCAGCAGTCTACAGGGTCGGGCTCCAAACGCGGACATTCAGTACTTC. Encoded protein: CASSLQGRAPNADIQYF.

This clonotype was observed a handful of times. This chain connects TRBV20-1 to TRBJ2-1; D perhaps matches TRBD2 (7 bases). The CDR3 is 14 amino acids. V was pared by 6 bases and J by 4 bases, with 16 bases between. Germline V CDR1 and CDR2: DFQATT, SNEGSKA (reference sequence). In DNA form, the CDR3 reads TGCAGTGCCCTTCTGGGGGGGGCGTACAATGAGCAGTTCTTC. The encoded protein is CSALLGGAYNEQFF.

This clonotype showed up many times. The gene calls are TRBV7-9 and TRBJ2-1, with 8 bases lining up with TRBD1. This CDR3 has 16 residues. Germline-derived CDR1 and CDR2 are SEHNR and FQNEAQ (reference sequence). Trimming removed 6 bases from V and 3 bases from J; junction bases left unmatched: 10. The CDR3 loop reads CASRADRGPRYNEQFF. As DNA, the CDR3 is TGTGCCAGCAGAGCAGACAGGGGCCCTCGCTACAATGAGCAGTTCTTC.